The entry below gives a single T cell receptor (beta chain) sequence along with its context. From germline, CDR1 is SGHRS and CDR2 YFSETQ. CDR3 length equals 14 residues. V was pared by 7 bases and J by 1 base, with 14 bases between. This entry comes from a study of blood T cell repertoires in COVID-19. Study-wide context: Samples came from the United States, Italy and Spain, spanning acute and convalescent COVID-19. In each case, the material was cDNA or gDNA derived from T cells, B-cell-depleted T cells, or PBMCs.

Authors' data handling: Amplification from reference gene primers served as the basis for estimated nucleated cell counts. The protocol was immunoSEQ multiplex PCR, while the TCRdb copy is restricted to in-frame clones and leaves out a portion. D and trimming were read from the DNA, whereas the V and J calls and clone size are those reported in that table. The sample shows tens of thousands of clones, roughly 74% of them seen only once. The chain employs TRBV5-1 and TRBJ2-5; D might be TRBD2 (6 bases). The TCR comes from a human donor in a cohort sampled during active COVID-19. The source material was peripheral blood. Here the CDR3 reads CASESGSSQETQYF. CDR3 DNA: TGCGCCAGCGAATCCGGGAGCAGCCAAGAGACCCAGTACTTC. Looking up the rest from reference TRBV5-1 and TRBJ2-5 gives the full variable domain: KAGVTQTPRYLIKTRGQQVTLSCSPISGHRSVSWYQQTPGQGLQFLFEYFSETQRNKGNFPGRFSGRQFSNSRSEMNVSTLELGDSALYLCASESGSSQETQYFGPGTRLLVL.